This TCR beta chain derives from a study of CD8+ T cells in alopecia areata (dated by TCRdb to between 2018 and 2020). About the investigation overall: Treated patients were enrolled in an open-label pilot trial of oral tofacitinib at 5 to 10 mg twice daily for moderate-to-severe alopecia areata. Patients stayed on tofacitinib for 6 to 18 months and then had 6 months of follow-up off drug so that delayed response and recurrence could be assessed. In treated patients, disease severity was measured using the SALT score, which gives the percentage of scalp surface area affected. High-throughput TCRbeta sequencing was used to examine T cell clonal expansion in alopecia areata in both the C3H/HeJ mouse model and human patients. On the human side, TCRbeta sequencing was run on scalp tissue and on sorted CD4+ and CD8+ peripheral blood T cells from healthy controls and from alopecia areata patients with either patchy or totalis/universalis disease. Biopsies were taken from tofacitinib-treated patients at baseline and at 4 and 24 weeks of treatment, and a later scalp biopsy was taken in several of the tofacitinib-treated patients. Clonality in the scalp was compared among normal scalp (n=4), patchy alopecia areata scalp (n=8), and alopecia totalis/universalis scalp (n=8). The RNA source kit depended on sample type: the PAXgene miRNA kit for fixed scalp, the miRNeasy kit for PBMCs, and the RNeasy kit for mouse skin. Amplification of TCRbeta CDR3 regions was done by immunoSEQ multiplex PCR using 35 Vbeta forward primers and 13 Jbeta reverse primers.

V was cut back by 0 bases and J by 5 bases, leaving a gap of 8 bases between them. Looking up the germline V gene (reference sequence) yields CDR1 LNHNV and CDR2 YYDKDF. Counted from cysteine to phenylalanine, this CDR3 has 13 amino acids. Only the CDR3 DNA stays, 39 bases, in frame from base 1. On this clone itself: Its antigen is unknown. Base-call qualities are not available, and no considerably larger clone is one nucleotide away.

Libraries were constructed by the immunoSEQ multiplex PCR assay. RNA was extracted from all samples and reverse transcribed into cDNA as template for TCR sequencing. First-strand cDNA was synthesized with SuperScript III using a 2:1 mix of oligo-dT and random hexamers. A synthetic immune receptor repertoire was used to gauge amplification bias, and whatever bias remained was removed computationally. The study's own analysis went as follows. Raw reads were preprocessed for error removal, and CDR3 was defined according to IMGT conventions as running from the conserved cysteine to phenylalanine. Clonality was calculated as 1 minus Shannon entropy normalized by log2 of the number of productive unique TCRs. Whether each scalp clone was CD4 or CD8 was inferred by checking scalp TCRbeta sequences against the CD4 and CD8 repertoires from sorted blood. TCRdb mirrors the immuneACCESS table, restricted to in-frame sequences. Some clones are absent from its copies; in checked studies, under half trace to an unresolved V gene, and the reason for the others is unknown. V and J calls and clone size are as listed in that table; D and trimming were resolved from the DNA. For this sample the table gives approximately 210,000 clones, of which under 70% were detected only once. The ten largest clonotypes hold around 1.3% of the sample.

The treatment or condition label corresponds to: oral pan-JAK inhibitor, 5-10 mg twice daily. Lesional scalp punch biopsies and peripheral blood were obtained from alopecia areata patients. PBMCs were isolated by density centrifugation and stained for CD3, CD4 and CD8, and CD4+ and CD8+ T cells were sorted on a FACSAria. Results the study describes overall, beyond this receptor: With tofacitinib, both scalp clonality and the number of expanded CD8+ clones among the top 100 scalp clones went down significantly. Compared with normal scalp, lesional scalp, particularly in alopecia totalis/universalis, had higher clonality and more expanded CD8+ clones, which suggests antigenic drive. Unlike mouse skin, which is dominated by gammadelta T cells, normal human skin has resident alphabeta T cells that are also sequenced, and this complicates analysis of the scalp TCR repertoire. Because the treated cohort was small and had only one nonresponder, larger studies are needed to examine links between baseline CD8+ expansion and response. Shared TCR sequences between patients were less evident than in mice, which may be partly attributable to HLA diversity in the patient population. Many expanded lesional clones persisted in scalp and blood during tofacitinib treatment, which may partly explain relapse after stopping treatment.

The chain joins TRBV15 to TRBJ2-7; TRBD1 might be the D gene, on 6 matching bases. The receptor was derived from a human donor with alopecia areata. Sequences were derived from CD4+ T cells sorted from blood, sampled at week 44, from a patient treated with tofacitinib. For the CDR3, the sequence is CATSREQGHEQYF. The sequenced DNA is TGTGCCACCAGCAGAGAACAGGGCCACGAGCAGTACTTC.